The clone carrying this T cell receptor beta chain was detected ten times or more. Germline V gene sequence: CDR1 MDHEN, CDR2 SYDVKM. CDR3 size: 18 residues. V shed 4 bases and J 1 base; nucleotides not matched to a gene: 13. Stated time point: newly diagnosed GD, antithyroid drugs for less than 3 months. TCR sequences were obtained from RNA taken from PBMCs. The data derive from a study of regulatory T cells in long-lasting Graves disease. In building TCR beta libraries, iRepertoire HTBI primers were used together with Arm-PCR of CDR3 regions. In TCRdb, the multiplex PCR reads were re-called with MiXCR into one record per CDR3 protein. The data show 400,000 to 500,000 distinct CDR3 sequences, about 15% seen once. Separately, the same data were catalogued under a study of T cells in Graves' hyperthyroidism and ophthalmopathy.

The starting material was peripheral blood mononuclear cells (PBMCs), obtained at new diagnosis, from a patient treated with antithyroid drugs. The TCR sequence derives from a young woman with Graves disease. This rearrangement joins TRBV28 to TRBJ2-3; 8 bases are shared with TRBD2. CDR3 in DNA: TGTGCCAGCAGTTCCCCCGCGGGAGGACTACTCGGCACAGATACGCAGTATTTT. Protein sequence: CASSSPAGGLLGTDTQYF.